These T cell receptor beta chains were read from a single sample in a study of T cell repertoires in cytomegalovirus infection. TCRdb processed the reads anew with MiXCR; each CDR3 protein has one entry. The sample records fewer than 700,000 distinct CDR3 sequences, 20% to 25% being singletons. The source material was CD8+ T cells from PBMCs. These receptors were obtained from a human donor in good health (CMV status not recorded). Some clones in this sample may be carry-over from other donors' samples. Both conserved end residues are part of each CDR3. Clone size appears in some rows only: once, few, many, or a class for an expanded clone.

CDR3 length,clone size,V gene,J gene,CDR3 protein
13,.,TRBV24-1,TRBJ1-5,CATTLGPNQPQHF
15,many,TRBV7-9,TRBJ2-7,CASSLKGQGAYEQYF
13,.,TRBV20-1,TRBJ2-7,CSARRQGPNEQYF
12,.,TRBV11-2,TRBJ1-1,CASSPVDTEAFF
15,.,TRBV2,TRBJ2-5,CASSVGQGNPETQYF
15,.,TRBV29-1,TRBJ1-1,CSVEQWTGRNTEAFF
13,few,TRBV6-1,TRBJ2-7,CATSGDSSYEQYF
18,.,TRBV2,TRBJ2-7,CASRSPRTSGGPSTGQYF
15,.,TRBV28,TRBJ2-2,CASRGTLAPTGELFF
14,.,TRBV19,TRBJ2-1,CASTGNVAYNEQFF
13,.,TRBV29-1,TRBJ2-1,CSVEATGSNEQFF
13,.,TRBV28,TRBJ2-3,CASRGQVTDTQYF
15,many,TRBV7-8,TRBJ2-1,CASIPRDREVNEQFF
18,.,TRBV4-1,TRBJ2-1,CASCSESLWGSSYNEQFF
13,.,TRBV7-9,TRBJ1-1,CASSDPGGTEAFF
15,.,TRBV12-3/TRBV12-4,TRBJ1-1,CASSPSTGLNTEAFF
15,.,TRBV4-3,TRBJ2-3,CVSSQGTGWTDTQYF
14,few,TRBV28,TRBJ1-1,CASSTGQGATEAFF
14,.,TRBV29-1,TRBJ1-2,CSVFPGATAYGYTF
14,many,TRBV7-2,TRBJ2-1,CASSLASGVNEQFF